The 8 T cell receptor beta chains reported below all come from one sample, sequenced in a study of blood T cells in healthy people across ages. Primers used in a second PCR of roughly 7 to 12 cycles were a sample-barcoded 5' primer and a J-beta primer mix. TCRdb reprocessed the 5' RACE reads with MiXCR, giving one entry per CDR3 protein. The data contain under 1,100,000 distinct CDR3 sequences, around 25% of them seen just once; the ten biggest clones take up approximately 0.7%. These data also formed part of another study, on T cells of mothers and their children.

Material for sequencing was blood. Receptors were obtained from a girl under 10 years old in good health.

The J gene is TRBJ2-3, the V gene TRBV5-1; TRBD1 matches 10 bases. Trimming removed 3 bases from V and 5 bases from J; junction bases left unmatched: 6. This CDR3 is 15 amino acids long. Germline-derived CDR1 and CDR2 are SGHRS and YFSETQ. Here the CDR3 reads CASSSRDRGVDTQYF. The CDR3 DNA sequence: TGCGCCAGCAGCTCCCGGGACAGGGGTGTAGATACGCAGTATTTT.

The chain employs TRBV13 and TRBJ2-6; D not resolved. V lost 2 bases, J lost 0 bases, and 2 bases lay in between. The germline gives CDR1 PRHDT, CDR2 FYEKMQ (reference sequence). The CDR3 is 14 amino acids. DNA of the CDR3: TGTGCCAGCAGCTTACCCTCTGGGGCCAACGTCCTGACTTTC. This sequence encodes CASSLPSGANVLTF. The variable domain in full, with the rest retrieved from reference TRBV13 and TRBJ2-6, is AAGVIQSPRHLIKEKRETATLKCYPIPRHDTVYWYQQGPGQDPQFLISFYEKMQSDKGSIPDRFSAQQFSDYHSELNMSSLELGDSALYFCASSLPSGANVLTFGAGSRLTVL.

The chain carries TRBV7-2 and TRBJ2-5, with TRBD2 matching over 11 bases. The J call may not be correct, given that the DNA end is closer to TRBJ2-1. Germline V CDR1 and CDR2: SGHTA, FQGNSA. The CDR3 is 15 amino acids. The CDR3 is CASRYTSGSFDEQFF. Here the CDR3 DNA reads TGTGCCAGCAGGTACACTAGCGGGAGTTTCGACGAGCAGTTCTTC.

This clonotype was seen a few times. The chain carries TRBV10-2 and TRBJ2-1; D remains unclear. V shed 0 bases and J shed 6 bases, with 9 bases lying between them. This CDR3 region has 14 residues. Germline loops: CDR1 WSHSY, CDR2 SAAADI. The CDR3: CASSESMYSNEQFF. CDR3 sequence (DNA): TGCGCCAGCAGTGAGTCGATGTATAGCAATGAGCAGTTCTTC.

The chain carries TRBV6-1 and TRBJ2-5; TRBD2 aligns across 7 bases. The CDR3 is made up of 15 amino acids. Germline V CDR1 and CDR2: MNHNS, SASEGT. The J segment lost 5 bases and the V segment lost 4 bases, leaving 10 bases of the junction unmatched. CDR3 bases: TGTGCCAGCAGTGGTCCCGGTGGGGGGGGGGAGACCCAGTACTTC. Its translation: CASSGPGGGGETQYF.

In DNA form, the CDR3 reads TGTGCCATCAGTGAGTCGCGGGAGGGAAGTAATTCACCCCTCCACTTT. Translation: CAISESREGSNSPLHF. The chain is built from TRBV10-3 and TRBJ1-6; no firm D call. Between the trimmed V and J ends, which lost 0 bases and 6 bases, there was a span of 12 bases. CDR3 length equals 16 residues. Looked up from germline, CDR1 is ENHRY and CDR2 is SYGVKD.

This clonotype was detected only once. One end of the junction is discordant with germline, which a read error may explain. The genes are TRBV12-3 or TRBV12-4 and TRBJ1-2; a possible D gene is TRBD1 (5 bases). The CDR3 has 14 residues. In DNA form, the CDR3 reads TGTGCCAGCAGTCCCGATCAGGGTACCTATGGCTACGCCTTC. This codes for CASSPDQGTYGYAF.

CDR3 sequence (DNA): TGCAGTGCTATGACCCCCCTCTCGGACGAGCAGTACTTC. This codes for CSAMTPLSDEQYF. The genes are TRBV20-1 and TRBJ2-1; D remains ambiguous. The assigned J gene may be wrong: the sequence end matches TRBJ2-7 better. The CDR3 contains 13 residues. Germline V gene lookup returns CDR1 DFQATT and CDR2 SNEGSKA (reference sequence).